These 32 T cell receptor beta chains originate from one sample sequenced in a study of Ad26.COV2.S vaccination and SARS-CoV-2 variants (dated by TCRdb to 2020 to 2023). Library prep was done by the immunoSEQ multiplex PCR assay. This immuneACCESS table, as held by TCRdb, lists in-frame sequences with V and J called but not all clones. Of the missing ones, under half trace to an unresolved V gene in checked studies; the others have no known cause. The sample includes 300,000 to 400,000 clones, with approximately 86% observed a single time. Around a tenth of the sample is in the top ten clones. Read against the paper, the sample's treatment or condition label means: around 19 received Ad26.COV2.S at low or high dose, single or two shots; about 5 received placebo; per-sample allocation not given. For vaccine and placebo recipients, repertoires were sequenced using samples collected on day 63 after the first injection.

The sequenced sample was peripheral blood, obtained in a trial of Ad26.COV2.S vaccine versus placebo. The receptor source for this set is a person aged 18 to 65 who received the Ad26.COV2.S COVID-19 vaccine or a placebo.

This clone was picked up one time. The chain employs TRBV5-1 and TRBJ2-5, with unresolved D. This CDR3 comprises 14 residues. From germline, CDR1 is SGHRS and CDR2 YFSETQ. Trimming left V 3 bases short and J 6 bases short, with 15 bases between. The CDR3: CASSWDSPQKTQYF. As DNA, the CDR3 is TGCGCCAGCAGCTGGGATTCTCCTCAAAAGACCCAGTACTTC. Complete variable domain (other parts from reference TRBV5-1 and TRBJ2-5): KAGVTQTPRYLIKTRGQQVTLSCSPISGHRSVSWYQQTPGQGLQFLFEYFSETQRNKGNFPGRFSGRQFSNSRSEMNVSTLELGDSALYLCASSWDSPQKTQYFGPGTRLLVL.

This clone was counted at least ten times. V is TRBV7-6 and J is TRBJ1-3; D gene ambiguous. Germline-derived CDR1 and CDR2 are SGHVS and FNYEAQ. The CDR3 is 12 residues long. With 5 bases removed from V and 3 bases from J, the gap between germline ends came to 5 bases. The CDR3 loop reads CASSRNGNTIYF. CDR3 DNA: TGTGCCAGCAGCCGTAATGGAAACACCATATATTTT.

The chain combines TRBV28 with TRBJ2-7, with 12 bases identical to TRBD2. The V gene's germline CDR1 is MDHEN and CDR2 SYDVKM. CDR3 size: 15 residues. V was clipped by 6 bases and J by 5 bases; unmatched bases: 8. In DNA form, the CDR3 reads TGTGCCAGCAGCCTATCGACTAGCGGGAGAAACGAGCAGTACTTC. Amino acid sequence: CASSLSTSGRNEQYF. Full variable domain (outside the CDR3, taken from reference TRBV28 and TRBJ2-7): DVKVTQSSRYLVKRTGEKVFLECVQDMDHENMFWYRQDPGLGLRLIYFSYDVKMKEKGDIPEGYSVSREKKERFSLILESASTNQTSMYLCASSLSTSGRNEQYFGPGTRLTVT.

The J gene is TRBJ1-4, the V gene TRBV12-3 or TRBV12-4, with D possibly being TRBD1 (6 bases). The CDR3 has 13 amino acids. V lost 6 bases and J lost 7, with 12 bases in between. The CDR3 loop is CASRNTGLEKLFF. The CDR3 DNA is TGTGCCAGCAGAAATACAGGGCTTGAAAAACTGTTTTTT.

This chain links TRBV6-1 with TRBJ1-2; D gene uncertain. Germline assignment: CDR1 MNHNS and CDR2 SASEGT. The CDR3 is 13 amino acids. V was cut by 2 bases and J by 8 bases, with 12 bases left in between. CDR3 bases: TGTGCCAGCAGTGAACCCTGGGGATACGGCTACACCTTC. It encodes CASSEPWGYGYTF.

The chain has TRBV30 and TRBJ2-7; D gene ambiguous. V was pared by 2 bases and J by 7 bases, with 9 bases between. The CDR3 has 11 amino acids. Per the germline V gene, CDR1 is GTSNPN and CDR2 is SVGIG (reference sequence). The CDR3 coding sequence is TGTGCCTGGAGTTATCGTTTGGAGCAGTACTTC. Residues: CAWSYRLEQYF.

The rearrangement links TRBV3-1 (or the pseudogene TRBV3-2) to TRBJ2-7; perhaps D is TRBD1 or TRBD2 (6 bases each). This CDR3 has 14 amino acids. Germline CDR1 LGHDT, CDR2 YNNKEL (reference sequence). The V gene lost 3 bases and the J gene lost 1 base, with 10 bases spanning the gap. Written as DNA, the CDR3 is TGTGCCAGCAGCCATTTAGGGGGGTCCTACGAGCAGTACTTC. This codes for CASSHLGGSYEQYF.

Points on this clone: Within the sample, other DNA sequences also encode this same CDR3. The V call is TRBV18, the J call TRBJ1-5, with unresolved D. This CDR3 has 14 residues. V lost 1 base, J lost 4 bases, and 8 bases lay in between. Germline CDR1 is KGHSH and CDR2 is LQKENI. The CDR3 DNA is TGTGCCAGCTCACCACGGGAAGGGAATCAGCCCCAGCATTTT. Translating gives CASSPREGNQPQHF.

The chain uses TRBV7-9 and TRBJ2-7; D possibly matches TRBD1 or TRBD2 (5 bases each). The germline V gene has CDR1 SEHNR and CDR2 FQNEAQ (reference sequence). This CDR3 spans 12 amino acids. The V and J ends lost 5 bases and 5 bases respectively, with 10 bases between them. The CDR3 coding sequence is TGTGCCAGCAGCCCGGTGGGGGACGAGCAGTACTTC. It is translated as CASSPVGDEQYF.

The chain links TRBV5-4 to TRBJ2-5; TRBD2 matches 8 bases. The germline V gene has CDR1 SGHNT and CDR2 YYREEE (reference sequence). After removal of 0 bases from V and 6 bases from J, the junction contained 7 bases not matched to a gene. CDR3 length: 15 amino acids. CDR3: CASSLDLAGWKTQYF. In nucleotides, the CDR3 is TGTGCCAGCAGCTTGGACCTAGCGGGCTGGAAGACCCAGTACTTC.

The chain couples TRBV21-1 to TRBJ1-3. TRBV21-1 is given as a pseudogene. This CDR3 is 14 amino acids long. CDR3 sequence: CASSRGRGGNTIYF. As DNA, the CDR3 is TGTGCCAGCAGCAGGGGGAGGGGTGGAAACACCATATATTTT.

This chain links TRBV7-2 with TRBJ2-7; TRBD1 is a possible D gene (5 bases). Per the germline V gene, CDR1 is SGHTA and CDR2 is FQGNSA. V shed 8 bases and J shed 0 bases, with 8 bases lying between them. There are 12 residues in the CDR3. The chain's CDR3 is CASRDSSYEQYF. CDR3 DNA: TGTGCCAGCCGCGACAGCTCCTACGAGCAGTACTTC.

The J gene is TRBJ1-4, the V gene TRBV7-9; 7 bases line up with TRBD1. The CDR3 consists of 14 residues. Germline values: CDR1 SEHNR, CDR2 FQNEAQ (reference sequence). V lost 6 bases, J lost 8 bases, and 9 bases stayed unmatched. The CDR3 loop is CASRHTGEREKLFF. The CDR3 nucleotides read TGTGCCAGCAGACATACAGGGGAAAGAGAAAAACTGTTTTTT.

This clone was recorded a few times. J is TRBJ1-1 and V is TRBV13; 8 nucleotides agree with TRBD1. From germline, CDR1 is PRHDT and CDR2 FYEKMQ (reference sequence). Trimming cost V 5 bases and J 1 base; bases outside gene matches: 6. This CDR3 contains 15 residues. The CDR3 here is CASSILDRGNTEAFF. Here the CDR3 DNA reads TGTGCCAGCAGCATACTAGACAGGGGGAACACTGAAGCTTTCTTT.

The chain recombines TRBV3-1 (or the pseudogene TRBV3-2) with TRBJ2-3; TRBD2 is a possible D gene (6 bases). The V gene lost 3 bases and the J gene lost 4 bases, with 14 bases spanning the gap. This CDR3 is built from 15 residues. Looked up from germline, CDR1 is LGHDT and CDR2 is YNNKEL (reference sequence). CDR3 DNA sequence: TGTGCCAGCAGCCAGGGCGGGATGGGACCAGATACGCAGTATTTT. It is translated as CASSQGGMGPDTQYF.

This sequence joins TRBV6-5 and TRBJ1-3; maybe TRBD1 (6 bases). Germline assignment: CDR1 MNHEY and CDR2 SVGAGI. The germline V and J ends were trimmed by 2 bases and 0 bases, with 11 bases remaining between them. This CDR3 spans 16 amino acids. This CDR3 is CASSYVQGFSGNTIYF. Here the CDR3 DNA reads TGTGCCAGCAGTTACGTACAGGGATTCTCTGGAAACACCATATATTTT.

This chain uses TRBV24-1 with TRBJ1-2; the D is unclear. The CDR3 covers 15 residues. The V end lost 3 bases, the J end lost 5 bases, and 15 bases lay between the germline ends. CDR1 is KGHDR and CDR2 is SFDVKD in the germline V gene. This CDR3 reads CATSDEREPIYGYTF. CDR3 nucleotides: TGTGCCACCAGTGATGAAAGGGAGCCCATTTATGGCTACACCTTC.

The chain is built from TRBV5-1 and TRBJ2-7, with D maybe TRBD1 (5 bases). Trimming removed 4 bases from V and 2 bases from J, with 10 bases in between. Germline-derived CDR1 and CDR2 are SGHRS and YFSETQ. The CDR3 loop spans 13 amino acids. The CDR3 loop is CASSPTDTYEQYF. CDR3 DNA sequence: TGCGCCAGCAGCCCCACGGACACCTACGAGCAGTACTTC. The full variable domain, with the rest looked up from reference TRBV5-1 and TRBJ2-7, is KAGVTQTPRYLIKTRGQQVTLSCSPISGHRSVSWYQQTPGQGLQFLFEYFSETQRNKGNFPGRFSGRQFSNSRSEMNVSTLELGDSALYLCASSPTDTYEQYFGPGTRLTVT.

J is TRBJ2-3 and V is TRBV6-5; D gene uncertain. The CDR3 runs 13 residues. Trimming took off 2 bases at V and 2 bases at J, with 5 bases between the two ends. Germline CDR1 MNHEY, CDR2 SVGAGI. CDR3: CASSYPNTDTQYF. The CDR3 nucleotides are TGTGCCAGCAGTTACCCGAACACAGATACGCAGTATTTT.

The rearrangement links TRBV5-6 to TRBJ1-5; D gene ambiguous. The CDR3 sequence is 14 residues long. The V and J ends lost 3 bases and 0 bases respectively, with 7 bases between them. Germline CDR1 is SGHDT and CDR2 is YYEEEE. The CDR3 is CASSYGFSNQPQHF. The CDR3 bases are TGTGCCAGCAGCTACGGGTTTAGCAATCAGCCCCAGCATTTT.

This rearrangement joins TRBV5-4 to TRBJ1-1; no firm D call. CDR3 length equals 14 residues. V was pared by 0 bases and J by 1 base, with 7 bases between. Germline V gene lookup returns CDR1 SGHNT and CDR2 YYREEE (reference sequence). The CDR3 bases are TGTGCCAGCAGCTTGGAACAGACGAACACTGAAGCTTTCTTT. This gives the protein CASSLEQTNTEAFF.

This rearrangement joins TRBV10-3 to TRBJ2-2; D is unresolved. Germline lookup yields CDR1 ENHRY and CDR2 SYGVKD. V dropped 5 bases and J dropped 2 bases, with 12 bases sitting between them. The CDR3 runs to 15 residues. As DNA, the CDR3 is TGTGCCATCAGTCCCGCCGCAGTAAACACCGGGGAGCTGTTTTTT. This sequence encodes CAISPAAVNTGELFF.

The chain employs TRBV7-9 and TRBJ1-2; D perhaps matches TRBD1 (6 bases). Germline V lookup: CDR1 SEHNR, CDR2 FQNEAQ (reference sequence). V was pared by 0 bases and J by 7 bases, with 12 bases between. The CDR3 runs 14 residues. The CDR3 here is CASSLAPGTSGYTF. Written as DNA, the CDR3 is TGTGCCAGCAGCTTAGCCCCCGGGACAAGTGGCTACACCTTC.

This chain links TRBV5-1 with TRBJ1-1; 7 bases line up with TRBD1. Germline lookup yields CDR1 SGHRS and CDR2 YFSETQ. Trimming at V came to 4 bases and at J to 12 bases, leaving 18 bases not matched to a gene. CDR3 length equals 15 residues. CDR3 bases: TGCGCCAGCAGCCCGCGACAGGGTGGAGCAATGGTAACTTTCTTT. Protein: CASSPRQGGAMVTFF.

The J gene is TRBJ2-1, the V gene TRBV4-2; 7 bases map to TRBD2. CDR1 and CDR2 (germline): LGHNA, YNFKEQ. J lost 7 bases, V lost 3 bases, and 6 bases had no gene match. The CDR3 spans 14 residues. The CDR3 region has the DNA TGTGCCAGCAGCCAGGGGGGGGGTACGAATGAGCAGTTCTTC. Amino acid sequence: CASSQGGGTNEQFF.

Concerning this clone: Possible read error: a much larger clone is one base away. This sample includes further DNA sequences coding for the same CDR3. The rearrangement joins TRBV5-1 to TRBJ2-3; unclear D gene. The CDR3 sequence is 12 residues long. Germline V gene sequence: CDR1 SGHRS, CDR2 YFSETQ. The V end was cut by 3 bases, the J end by 0 bases, with 2 bases between. CDR3 sequence reads: CASSSSTDTQYF. In nucleotides, the CDR3 is TGCGCCAGCAGCTCTAGCACAGATACGCAGTATTTT. Together with reference TRBV5-1 and TRBJ2-3, the CDR3 gives the full variable domain: KAGVTQTPRYLIKTRGQQVTLSCSPISGHRSVSWYQQTPGQGLQFLFEYFSETQRNKGNFPGRFSGRQFSNSRSEMNVSTLELGDSALYLCASSSSTDTQYFGPGTRLTVL.

This chain links TRBV7-2 with TRBJ2-7; 7 positions match TRBD2. From germline, CDR1 is SGHTA and CDR2 FQGNSA. J was trimmed by 5 bases and V by 2 bases; bases with no gene match: 6. The CDR3 extends over 14 amino acids. The CDR3 here is CASSLQAGSDEQYF. Written as DNA, the CDR3 is TGTGCCAGCAGCTTACAAGCGGGATCGGACGAGCAGTACTTC.

V gene TRBV24-1 combines with J gene TRBJ1-1; no firm D call. This CDR3 has 13 residues. V lost 1 base to trimming and J lost 6 bases, with 8 bases between them. CDR1 and CDR2 (germline): KGHDR, SFDVKD. The CDR3 nucleotides are TGTGCCACCAGTGATTTTACGGGGTCTGAAGCTTTCTTT. Translating gives CATSDFTGSEAFF.

The gene calls are TRBV28 and TRBJ1-2; perhaps TRBD1 as D (6 bases). The V end lost 6 bases, the J end lost 3 bases, and 14 bases lay between the germline ends. Germline CDR1 is MDHEN and CDR2 is SYDVKM. The CDR3 runs to 14 residues. The chain's CDR3 is CASRTGGAHYGYTF. The CDR3 bases are TGTGCCAGCAGGACTGGGGGGGCCCACTATGGCTACACCTTC.

Remarks on this clone: The junction departs from the called germline gene at one end, perhaps through a read error. The chain recombines TRBV7-7 with TRBJ2-2; possibly TRBD1 or TRBD2 for D (5 bases each). Per germline, CDR1 SSHAT and CDR2 FNYEAQ (reference sequence). The CDR3 has 15 residues. In DNA form, the CDR3 reads TGTGCTAGCAGCCCCGGGACGGGGAACACCGGGGAGCTGTTTTTT. Translation: CASSPGTGNTGELFF.

The genes are TRBV27 and TRBJ2-1; D not certain. Germline lookup yields CDR1 MNHEY and CDR2 SMNVEV (reference sequence). The length of the CDR3 is 15 residues. V was trimmed by 7 bases and J by 1 base, leaving 14 bases between them. This CDR3 reads CASTLDGTSYNEQFF. CDR3 DNA sequence: TGTGCCAGCACCTTGGACGGAACATCCTACAATGAGCAGTTCTTC.

The V call is TRBV7-9, the J call TRBJ1-4; 8 nucleotides align to TRBD1. With V trimmed by 5 bases and J by 10 bases, 3 bases remained unmatched. The CDR3 spans 12 residues. Germline CDR1 reads SEHNR; CDR2 reads FQNEAQ (reference sequence). The CDR3 spells CASSMDRAKLFF. CDR3 DNA: TGTGCCAGCAGCATGGACAGGGCAAAACTGTTTTTT.